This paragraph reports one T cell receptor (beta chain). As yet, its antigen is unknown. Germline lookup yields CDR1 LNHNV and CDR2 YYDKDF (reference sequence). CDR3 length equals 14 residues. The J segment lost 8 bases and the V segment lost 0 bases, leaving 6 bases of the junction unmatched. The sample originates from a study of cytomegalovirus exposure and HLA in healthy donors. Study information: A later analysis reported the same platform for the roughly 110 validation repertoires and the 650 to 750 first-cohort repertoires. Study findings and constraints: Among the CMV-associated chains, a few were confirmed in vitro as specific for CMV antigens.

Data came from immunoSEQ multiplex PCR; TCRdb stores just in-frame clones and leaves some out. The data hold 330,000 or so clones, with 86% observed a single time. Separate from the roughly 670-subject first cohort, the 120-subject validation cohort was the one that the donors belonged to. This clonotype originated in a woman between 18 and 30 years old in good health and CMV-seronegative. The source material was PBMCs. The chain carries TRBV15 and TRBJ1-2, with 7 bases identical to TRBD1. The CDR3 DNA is TGTGCCACCAGCAGAGAGGGGACAGTCGAAGGCTACACCTTC. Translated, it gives CATSREGTVEGYTF.